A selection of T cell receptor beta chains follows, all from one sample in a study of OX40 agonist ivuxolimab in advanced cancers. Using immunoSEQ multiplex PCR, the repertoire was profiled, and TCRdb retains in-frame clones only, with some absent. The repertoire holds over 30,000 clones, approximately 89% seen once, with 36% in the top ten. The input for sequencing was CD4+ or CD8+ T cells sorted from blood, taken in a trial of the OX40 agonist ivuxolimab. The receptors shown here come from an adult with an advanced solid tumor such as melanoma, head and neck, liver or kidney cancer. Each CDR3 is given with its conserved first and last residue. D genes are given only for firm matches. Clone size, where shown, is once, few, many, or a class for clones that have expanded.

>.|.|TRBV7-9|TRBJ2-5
TGTGCCAGCAGCTCTGTAGGCCATCAAGAGACCCAGTACTTC
CASSSVGHQETQYF
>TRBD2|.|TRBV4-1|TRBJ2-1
TGCGCCAGCAGCCAAGATTCACGGGGGGGGAAGAGTGAGCAGTTCTTC
CASSQDSRGGKSEQFF
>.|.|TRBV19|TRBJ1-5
TGTGCCAGTACCAATAATGGGGGGGCAGTAAGCAATCAGCCCCAGCATTTT
CASTNNGGAVSNQPQHF
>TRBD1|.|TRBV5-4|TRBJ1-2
TGTGCCAGCAGAGAGGCGGTACAGGGGGCCAGTGGCTACACCTTC
CASREAVQGASGYTF
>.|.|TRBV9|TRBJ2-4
TGTGCCAGCAGCGCGAGCGGACTGGCCAAAAACATTCAGTACTTC
CASSASGLAKNIQYF
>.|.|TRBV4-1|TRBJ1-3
TGCGCCAGCAGCCAAGGGACAAGCTCTGGAAACACCATATATTTT
CASSQGTSSGNTIYF
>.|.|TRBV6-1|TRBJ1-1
TGTGCCAGTATACAGGGAGGCACTGAAGCTTTCTTT
CASIQGGTEAFF
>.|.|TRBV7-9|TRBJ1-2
TGTGCCAGCAGCCGCGTTGGACCCAGAGGCTACACCTTC
CASSRVGPRGYTF
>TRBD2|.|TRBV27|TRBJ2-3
TGTGCCAGCAGTCCCTTTAGCGGGGGGGCTGGAGATACGCAGTATTTT
CASSPFSGGAGDTQYF
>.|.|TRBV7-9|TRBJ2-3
TGTGCCAGCAGCTTAGTTGGGGGTCCAGATACGCAGTATTTT
CASSLVGGPDTQYF
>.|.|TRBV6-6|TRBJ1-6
TGTGCCAGCAGTTACTCGGGGGATTCACCCCTCCACTTT
CASSYSGDSPLHF
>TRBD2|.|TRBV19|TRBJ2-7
TGTGCCAGCCAACGCTTAGCGGGCGTCGACGAGCAGTACTTC
CASQRLAGVDEQYF
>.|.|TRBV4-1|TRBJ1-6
TGCGCCAGCAGCCAAGACCCCGGGCCGTATAATTCACCCCTCCACTTT
CASSQDPGPYNSPLHF
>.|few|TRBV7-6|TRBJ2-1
TGTGCCAGCAGTCTAGGGGCGAATGAGCAGTTCTTC
CASSLGANEQFF
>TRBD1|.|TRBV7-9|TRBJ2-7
TGTGCCAGCAGCTCAGGGGGTGGAGAGCAGTACTTC
CASSSGGGEQYF